This TCR beta chain comes out of a study of blood T cell repertoires in COVID-19. Study as a whole: Acute and convalescent COVID-19 samples came from the United States, Italy and Spain.

Germline values: CDR1 SGHDT, CDR2 YYEEEE. This CDR3 contains 17 residues. Unmatched junction bases numbered 10, after V lost 3 bases and J lost 3 bases. How the authors handled the data: Estimates of nucleated cell counts were drawn from the amplification of reference gene primers. The assay was immunoSEQ multiplex PCR, and TCRdb's table has in-frame clones only and misses some. Clone size and V and J calls were adopted from that table, with D and trimming inferred from the DNA. This table holds under 350,000 clones, around nine tenths found once. The cohort comprised adults aged about 18 to 100 years residing in 20 to 30 US areas.

The source is a woman younger than 30 who had recovered from COVID-19. V is TRBV5-6 and J is TRBJ2-1, with TRBD1 matching 9 bases. Sequencing was carried out using PBMCs or T cells enriched from blood (not recorded which). The CDR3 region has the DNA TGTGCCAGCAGCTACCCGGGACAGGGATTCGTCTACAATGAGCAGTTCTTC. Its translation: CASSYPGQGFVYNEQFF.